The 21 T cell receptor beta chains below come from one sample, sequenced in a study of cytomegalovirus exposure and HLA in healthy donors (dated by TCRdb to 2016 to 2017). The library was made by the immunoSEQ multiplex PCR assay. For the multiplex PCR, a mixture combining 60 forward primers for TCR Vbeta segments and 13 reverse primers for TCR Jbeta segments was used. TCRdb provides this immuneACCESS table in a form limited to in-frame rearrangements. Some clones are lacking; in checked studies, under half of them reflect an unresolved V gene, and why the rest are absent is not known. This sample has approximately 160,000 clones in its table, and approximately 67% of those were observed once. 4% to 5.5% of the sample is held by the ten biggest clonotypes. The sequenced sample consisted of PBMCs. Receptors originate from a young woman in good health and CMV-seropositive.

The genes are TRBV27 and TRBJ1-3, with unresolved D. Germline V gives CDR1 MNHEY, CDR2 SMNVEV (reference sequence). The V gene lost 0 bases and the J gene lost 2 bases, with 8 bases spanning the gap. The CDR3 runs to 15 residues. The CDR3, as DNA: TGTGCCAGCAGTTTATCGGCGGGAGCTGGAAACACCATATATTTT. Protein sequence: CASSLSAGAGNTIYF.

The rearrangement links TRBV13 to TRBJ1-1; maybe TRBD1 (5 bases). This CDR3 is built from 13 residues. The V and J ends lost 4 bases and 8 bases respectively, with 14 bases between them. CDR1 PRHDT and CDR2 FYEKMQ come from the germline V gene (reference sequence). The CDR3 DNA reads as TGTGCCAGCAGCTCCCGGGGGACTGGAGAAGCTTTCTTT. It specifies CASSSRGTGEAFF.

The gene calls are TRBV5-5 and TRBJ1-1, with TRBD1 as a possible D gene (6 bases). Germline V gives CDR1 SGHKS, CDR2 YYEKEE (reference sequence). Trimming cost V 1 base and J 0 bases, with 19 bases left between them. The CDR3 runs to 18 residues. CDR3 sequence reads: CASSLFRGARPMNTEAFF. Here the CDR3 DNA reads TGTGCCAGCAGCTTGTTCCGGGGGGCCAGGCCTATGAACACTGAAGCTTTCTTT.

Written as DNA, the CDR3 is TGTGCCAGCAGCTTAGCCCCCGGACTAGCGGGTGAGCAGTTCTTC. It encodes CASSLAPGLAGEQFF. The rearrangement joins TRBV7-9 to TRBJ2-1, with 11 bases matching TRBD2. The trim removed 0 bases at V and 9 bases at J, leaving 4 bases unmatched. Germline V gene sequence: CDR1 SEHNR, CDR2 FQNEAQ (reference sequence). The CDR3 is 15 amino acids. The whole variable domain, remainder taken from reference TRBV7-9 and TRBJ2-1, is DTGVSQNPRHKITKRGQNVTFRCDPISEHNRLYWYRQTLGQGPEFLTYFQNEAQLEKSRLLSDRFSAERPKGSFSTLEIQRTEQGDSAMYLCASSLAPGLAGEQFFGPGTRLTVL.

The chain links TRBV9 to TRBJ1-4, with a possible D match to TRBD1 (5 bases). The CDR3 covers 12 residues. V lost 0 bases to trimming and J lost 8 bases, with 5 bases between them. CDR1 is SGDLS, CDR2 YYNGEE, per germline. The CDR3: CASSVAGEKLFF. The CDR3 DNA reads TGTGCCAGCAGCGTAGCAGGGGAAAAACTGTTTTTT.

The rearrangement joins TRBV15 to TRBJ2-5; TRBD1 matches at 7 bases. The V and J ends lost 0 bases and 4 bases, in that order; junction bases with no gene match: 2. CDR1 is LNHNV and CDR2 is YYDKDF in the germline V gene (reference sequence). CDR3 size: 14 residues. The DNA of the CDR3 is TGTGCCACCAGCAGAGAGGACAGGAGAGAGACCCAGTACTTC. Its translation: CATSREDRRETQYF. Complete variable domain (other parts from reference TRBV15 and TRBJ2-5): DAMVIQNPRYQVTQFGKPVTLSCSQTLNHNVMYWYQQKSSQAPKLLFHYYDKDFNNEADTPDNFQSRRPNTSFCFLDIRSPGLGDTAMYLCATSREDRRETQYFGPGTRLLVL.

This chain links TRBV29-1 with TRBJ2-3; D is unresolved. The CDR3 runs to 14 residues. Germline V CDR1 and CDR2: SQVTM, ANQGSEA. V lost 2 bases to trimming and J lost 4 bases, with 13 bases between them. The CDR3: CSVENRSRADTQYF. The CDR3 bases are TGCAGCGTTGAAAATCGCAGCCGGGCAGATACGCAGTATTTT.

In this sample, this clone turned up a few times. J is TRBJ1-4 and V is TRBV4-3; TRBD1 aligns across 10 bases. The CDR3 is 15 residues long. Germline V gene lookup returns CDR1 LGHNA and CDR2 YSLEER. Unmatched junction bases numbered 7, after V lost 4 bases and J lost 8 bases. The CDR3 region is CASSLLDRGDEKLFF. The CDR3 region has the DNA TGCGCCAGCAGCCTCTTGGACAGGGGGGACGAAAAACTGTTTTTT.

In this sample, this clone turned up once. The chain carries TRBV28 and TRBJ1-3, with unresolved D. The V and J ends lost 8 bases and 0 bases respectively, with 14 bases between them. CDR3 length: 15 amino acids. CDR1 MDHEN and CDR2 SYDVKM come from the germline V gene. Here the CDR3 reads CASSKSVNSGNTIYF. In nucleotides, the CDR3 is TGTGCCAGCTCAAAAAGCGTTAACTCTGGAAACACCATATATTTT.

CDR3 in DNA: TGTGCCAGCTCACCCGGGGTTGGGACCCAGTACTTC. Translating it yields CASSPGVGTQYF. This chain links TRBV18 with TRBJ2-5, with a tentative D call TRBD2 (5 bases). Trimming pared 3 bases from V and 7 bases from J, leaving 9 bases between. CDR3 size: 12 residues. Germline CDR1 KGHSH, CDR2 LQKENI.

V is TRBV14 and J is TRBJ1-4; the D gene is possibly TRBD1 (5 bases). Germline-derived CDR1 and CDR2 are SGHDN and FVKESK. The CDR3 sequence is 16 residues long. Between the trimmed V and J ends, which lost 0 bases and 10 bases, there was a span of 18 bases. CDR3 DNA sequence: TGTGCCAGCAGCCAAGATCAGGGCGTAGCCATGGGAAAACTGTTTTTT. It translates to CASSQDQGVAMGKLFF.

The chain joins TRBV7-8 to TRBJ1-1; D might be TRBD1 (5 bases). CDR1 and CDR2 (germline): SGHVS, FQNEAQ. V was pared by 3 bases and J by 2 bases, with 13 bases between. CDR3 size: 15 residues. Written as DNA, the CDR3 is TGTGCCAGCAGCTTCGGGGGTTTGATTAACACTGAAGCTTTCTTT. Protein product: CASSFGGLINTEAFF.

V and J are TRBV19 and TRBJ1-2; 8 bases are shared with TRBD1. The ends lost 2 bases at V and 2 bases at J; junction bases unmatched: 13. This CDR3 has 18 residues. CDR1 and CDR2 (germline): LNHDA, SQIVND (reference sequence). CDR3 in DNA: TGTGCCAGTAGTATACTCCTAGGTTGGGACAGGAAAAACTATGGCTACACCTTC. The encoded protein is CASSILLGWDRKNYGYTF.

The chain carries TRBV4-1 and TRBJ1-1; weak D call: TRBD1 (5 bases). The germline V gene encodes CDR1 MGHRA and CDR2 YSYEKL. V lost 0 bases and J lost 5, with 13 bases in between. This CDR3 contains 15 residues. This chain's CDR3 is CASSQDSGGYTEAFF. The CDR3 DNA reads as TGCGCCAGCAGCCAAGATTCCGGGGGATATACTGAAGCTTTCTTT.

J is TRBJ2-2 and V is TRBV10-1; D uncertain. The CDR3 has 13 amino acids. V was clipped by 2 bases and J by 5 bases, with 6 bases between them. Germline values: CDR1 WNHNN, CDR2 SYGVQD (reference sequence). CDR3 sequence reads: CASSEIYTGELFF. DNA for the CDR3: TGCGCCAGCAGTGAGATTTATACCGGGGAGCTGTTTTTT.

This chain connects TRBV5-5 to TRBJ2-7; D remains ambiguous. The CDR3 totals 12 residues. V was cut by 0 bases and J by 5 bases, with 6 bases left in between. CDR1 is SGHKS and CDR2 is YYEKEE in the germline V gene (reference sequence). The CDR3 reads CASSLVVDEQYF. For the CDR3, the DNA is TGTGCCAGCAGCTTGGTTGTCGACGAGCAGTACTTC.

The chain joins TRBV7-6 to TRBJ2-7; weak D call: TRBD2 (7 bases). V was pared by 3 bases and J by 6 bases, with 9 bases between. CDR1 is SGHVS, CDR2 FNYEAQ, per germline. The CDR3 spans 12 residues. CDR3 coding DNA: TGTGCCAGCAGCTTGGGAGGGGGCGAGCAGTACTTC. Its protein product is CASSLGGGEQYF.

CDR3 coding DNA: TGTGCCACCCACGCCATGCAGCGGGGGTTCCAAGAGACCCAGTACTTC. Residues: CATHAMQRGFQETQYF. This sequence joins TRBV5-6 and TRBJ2-5; TRBD2 agrees at 8 bases. With 9 bases clipped from V and 1 base from J, the junction kept 14 bases outside the gene matches. From germline, CDR1 is SGHDT and CDR2 YYEEEE. The CDR3 has 16 residues. Supplemented by reference TRBV5-6 and TRBJ2-5, the full variable domain reads DAGVTQSPTHLIKTRGQQVTLRCSPKSGHDTVSWYQQALGQGPQFIFQYYEEEERQRGNFPDRFSGHQFPNYSSELNVNALLLGDSALYLCATHAMQRGFQETQYFGPGTRLLVL.

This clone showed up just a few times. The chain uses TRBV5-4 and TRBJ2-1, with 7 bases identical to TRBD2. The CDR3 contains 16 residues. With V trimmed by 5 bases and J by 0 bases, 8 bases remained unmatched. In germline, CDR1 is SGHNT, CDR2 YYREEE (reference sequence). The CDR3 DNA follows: TGTGCCAGCAGGGATGCGGGAGCCAACTCCTACAATGAGCAGTTCTTC. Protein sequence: CASRDAGANSYNEQFF.

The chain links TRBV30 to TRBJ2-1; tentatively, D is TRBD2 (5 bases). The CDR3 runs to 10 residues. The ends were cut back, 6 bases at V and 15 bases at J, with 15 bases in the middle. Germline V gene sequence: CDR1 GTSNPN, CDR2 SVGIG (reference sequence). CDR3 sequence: CACTPGLPFF. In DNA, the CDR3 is TGTGCCTGTACCCCCGGACTCCCGTTCTTC.

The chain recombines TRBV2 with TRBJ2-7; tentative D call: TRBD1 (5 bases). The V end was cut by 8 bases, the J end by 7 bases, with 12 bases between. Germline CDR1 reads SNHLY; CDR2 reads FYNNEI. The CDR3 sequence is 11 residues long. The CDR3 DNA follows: TGTGCCAGCTTAGTTAGGGGTGAGCAGTACTTC. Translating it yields CASLVRGEQYF.